These 19 T cell receptor beta chains came from one sample sequenced in a study of blood T cell repertoires in COVID-19. Clones were sequenced by immunoSEQ multiplex PCR, and TCRdb holds only the in-frame ones, with some missing. The table records 150,000 to 200,000 clones, 85% to 90% of them present only once. Sequenced: peripheral blood. The receptor source for this set is a woman in her sixties or seventies with COVID-19, enrolled during active disease.

This clone came up a few times. The chain uses TRBV29-1 and TRBJ2-7, with 10 bases identical to TRBD2. There are 14 residues in the CDR3. Per the germline V gene, CDR1 is SQVTM and CDR2 is ANQGSEA. Trimming at V came to 1 base and at J to 4 bases, leaving 4 bases not matched to a gene. The DNA for the CDR3 is TGCAGCGTTGAAGCTAGCGGGAGTGGGTACGAGCAGTACTTC. Amino acids: CSVEASGSGYEQYF.

This chain links TRBV5-4 with TRBJ2-7, with TRBD2 matching 9 bases. CDR1 and CDR2 (germline): SGHNT, YYREEE (reference sequence). The CDR3 has 15 amino acids. After removal of 5 bases from V and 1 base from J, the junction contained 7 bases not matched to a gene. Here the CDR3 reads CASSFGLARSYEQYF. CDR3 DNA sequence: TGTGCCAGCAGTTTTGGACTAGCGCGTTCCTACGAGCAGTACTTC.

This clone came up a few times. J is TRBJ1-4 and V is TRBV5-5, with D possibly matching TRBD1 (5 bases). Trimming removed 1 base at V and 8 bases at J, with 9 bases between. The CDR3 extends over 13 amino acids. Germline CDR1 is SGHKS and CDR2 is YYEKEE (reference sequence). The CDR3 protein is CASSLFGGEKLFF. As DNA, the CDR3 is TGTGCCAGCAGCTTGTTTGGGGGGGAAAAACTGTTTTTT. Filled out from reference TRBV5-5 and TRBJ1-4, the complete variable domain reads DAGVTQSPTHLIKTRGQQVTLRCSPISGHKSVSWYQQVLGQGPQFIFQYYEKEERGRGNFPDRFSARQFPNYSSELNVNALLLGDSALYLCASSLFGGEKLFFGSGTQLSVL.

V gene TRBV11-1 combines with J gene TRBJ1-1; D gene unclear. Germline V gene lookup returns CDR1 SGHAT and CDR2 FQDESV (reference sequence). The V gene lost 1 base and the J gene lost 8 bases, with 11 bases spanning the gap. CDR3 length: 13 residues. CDR3 region: CASSLGGWREAFF. In DNA form, the CDR3 reads TGTGCCAGCAGCTTAGGAGGCTGGCGGGAAGCTTTCTTT. The full variable domain, its missing parts supplied by reference TRBV11-1 and TRBJ1-1, is EAEVAQSPRYKITEKSQAVAFWCDPISGHATLYWYRQILGQGPELLVQFQDESVVDDSQLPKDRFSAERLKGVDSTLKIQPAELGDSAMYLCASSLGGWREAFFGQGTRLTVV.

The CDR3: CASSSSGGYYNEQFF. The CDR3 DNA follows: TGTGCCAGCAGCTCTAGCGGGGGATACTACAATGAGCAGTTCTTC. V usage is TRBV7-2 and J usage is TRBJ2-1; TRBD2 matches at 10 bases. There are 15 residues in the CDR3. The J segment lost 3 bases and the V segment lost 4 bases, leaving 3 bases of the junction unmatched. Germline CDR1 and CDR2: SGHTA and FQGNSA.

The rearrangement joins TRBV6-5 to TRBJ2-7, with 7 bases that match TRBD2. CDR3 length: 11 residues. Germline V gene lookup returns CDR1 MNHEY and CDR2 SVGAGI. The trim removed 6 bases at V and 7 bases at J, leaving 3 bases unmatched. CDR3 amino acids: CASRGGKEQYF. The CDR3 DNA sequence: TGTGCCAGCAGGGGAGGGAAAGAGCAGTACTTC.

The chain combines TRBV28 with TRBJ2-7, with 7 bases matching TRBD1. This CDR3 has 14 residues. Germline CDR1 MDHEN, CDR2 SYDVKM. V lost 2 bases, J lost 5 bases, and 6 bases stayed unmatched. CDR3 sequence reads: CASSLIDRDHEQYF. Here the CDR3 DNA reads TGTGCCAGCAGTTTAATTGACAGGGACCACGAGCAGTACTTC.

The chain links TRBV5-4 to TRBJ1-1, with TRBD1 identical over 7 bases. The V and J ends lost 7 bases and 5 bases, in that order; junction bases with no gene match: 11. Germline lookup yields CDR1 SGHNT and CDR2 YYREEE (reference sequence). The CDR3 covers 14 residues. CDR3 nucleotide sequence: TGTGCCAGCCTCCCTATTCGACAGGGAACTGAAGCTTTCTTT. Translation gives CASLPIRQGTEAFF. Full variable domain (remainder filled in from reference TRBV5-4 and TRBJ1-1): ETGVTQSPTHLIKTRGQQVTLRCSSQSGHNTVSWYQQALGQGPQFIFQYYREEENGRGNFPPRFSGLQFPNYSSELNVNALELDDSALYLCASLPIRQGTEAFFGQGTRLTVV.

The chain links TRBV7-2 to TRBJ1-5, with D tentatively TRBD1 (6 bases). The germline V gene encodes CDR1 SGHTA and CDR2 FQGNSA. The V gene lost 7 bases and the J gene lost 4 bases, with 14 bases spanning the gap. CDR3 length: 14 residues. Here the CDR3 reads CASTRDTANQPQHF. CDR3 nucleotide sequence: TGTGCCAGCACACGGGACACGGCAAATCAGCCCCAGCATTTT. The variable domain in full, with the rest retrieved from reference TRBV7-2 and TRBJ1-5, is GAGVSQSPSNKVTEKGKDVELRCDPISGHTALYWYRQSLGQGLEFLIYFQGNSAPDKSGLPSDRFSAERTGGSVSTLTIQRTQQEDSAVYLCASTRDTANQPQHFGDGTRLSIL.

The V call is TRBV5-6, the J call TRBJ2-5; no firm D call. Germline loops: CDR1 SGHDT, CDR2 YYEEEE. The CDR3 consists of 18 residues. V lost 0 bases and J lost 0, with 18 bases in between. For the CDR3, the DNA is TGTGCCAGCAGCTTGGGGCAAGTTGAGACTCCGTACCAAGAGACCCAGTACTTC. Its translation is CASSLGQVETPYQETQYF.

The rearrangement joins TRBV25-1 to TRBJ2-1; perhaps TRBD1 as D (6 bases). The CDR3 has 17 residues. Trimming pared 8 bases from V and 0 bases from J, leaving 20 bases between. Germline V lookup: CDR1 MGHDK, CDR2 SYGVNS. In DNA form, the CDR3 reads TGTGCCAGCGAGCCGCAGGGGTGGGGGAGCTCCTACAATGAGCAGTTCTTC. Its translation: CASEPQGWGSSYNEQFF. The entire variable domain, with the rest obtained from reference TRBV25-1 and TRBJ2-1, is as follows: EADIYQTPRYLVIGTGKKITLECSQTMGHDKMYWYQQDPGMELHLIHYSYGVNSTEKGDLSSESTVSRIRTEHFPLTLESARPSHTSQYLCASEPQGWGSSYNEQFFGPGTRLTVL.

This chain links TRBV5-4 with TRBJ2-3, with TRBD2 identical over 14 bases. This CDR3 is built from 16 residues. Germline CDR1 SGHNT, CDR2 YYREEE (reference sequence). V shed 4 bases and J 1 base; nucleotides not matched to a gene: 2. The CDR3 DNA reads TGTGCCAGCAGCCCGGGACTAGCGGGAGGCACAGATACGCAGTATTTT. Encoded protein: CASSPGLAGGTDTQYF.

CDR3 DNA: TGTGCCTGGAATTGGGGCAGGAATTCACCCCTCCACTTT. As protein: CAWNWGRNSPLHF. The rearrangement uses TRBV30 and TRBJ1-6, with a tentative D call TRBD1 (5 bases). The CDR3 extends over 13 amino acids. The germline V gene encodes CDR1 GTSNPN and CDR2 SVGIG (reference sequence). V was shortened by 4 bases and J by 7 bases, with 11 bases between the two germline ends.

This clone was recorded only once. This sample also contains other DNA sequences that code for the same CDR3. V is TRBV9 and J is TRBJ1-1; D not resolved. V was shortened by 3 bases and J by 0 bases, with 6 bases between the two germline ends. Germline-derived CDR1 and CDR2 are SGDLS and YYNGEE. This CDR3 comprises 13 residues. The CDR3 DNA reads as TGTGCCAGCAGCGGTACAGTGAACACTGAAGCTTTCTTT. Translation: CASSGTVNTEAFF.

The V and J genes are TRBV28 and TRBJ2-3, with TRBD2 matching 7 bases. The CDR3 loop spans 15 amino acids. V dropped 5 bases and J dropped 3; count of bases not matched to a gene: 8. Germline V CDR1 and CDR2: MDHEN, SYDVKM. CDR3 protein: CASSPLGRWTDTQYF. The CDR3 DNA is TGTGCCAGCAGTCCACTCGGGAGGTGGACAGATACGCAGTATTTT.

V usage is TRBV6-2 or TRBV6-3 and J usage is TRBJ2-2, with D unclear. Germline CDR1 and CDR2: MNHEY and SVGEGT. The V end lost 2 bases, the J end lost 5 bases, and 12 bases lay between the germline ends. The length of the CDR3 is 15 residues. CDR3 region: CASSYVTPRTGELFF. In nucleotides, the CDR3 is TGTGCCAGCAGTTACGTGACCCCGAGGACCGGGGAGCTGTTTTTT.

The chain joins TRBV7-2 to TRBJ2-1; possible D gene TRBD1, 5 bases. This CDR3 spans 13 amino acids. Looked up from germline, CDR1 is SGHTA and CDR2 is FQGNSA. Trimming left V 6 bases short and J 10 bases short, with 16 bases between. The CDR3 nucleotides are TGTGCCAGCAGTAGGGGTTTTTCCGGGGAGCAGTTCTTC. It specifies CASSRGFSGEQFF.

The chain has TRBV4-2 and TRBJ1-4; no reliable D call. Between the trimmed V and J ends, which lost 0 bases and 8 bases, there was a span of 13 bases. Germline-derived CDR1 and CDR2 are LGHNA and YNFKEQ. The CDR3 covers 15 residues. CDR3 DNA sequence: TGTGCCAGCAGCCAAGATGTAATCCCTCGGGAAAAACTGTTTTTT. Its protein product is CASSQDVIPREKLFF.

The V and J genes are TRBV6-5 and TRBJ2-1, with no clear D. Trimming removed 8 bases at V and 10 bases at J, with 12 bases between. The germline V gene has CDR1 MNHEY and CDR2 SVGAGI. This CDR3 is 11 amino acids long. Here the CDR3 reads CASHSRLEQFF. CDR3 nucleotide sequence: TGTGCCAGCCACAGCCGGCTAGAGCAGTTCTTC.